This T cell receptor beta chain appears in the sequencing data of a study of cytomegalovirus exposure and HLA in healthy donors. Study conclusions and caveats: Some segments of the V type, notably TRBV6-2 and TRBV6-3, were excluded as indistinguishable. It was 150 to 200 TCR beta chains that were listed as cytomegalovirus-associated. For most TCR sequences rarity was the rule, although some public TCRs occurred in many donors.

PCR primers comprised 60 Vbeta and 13 Jbeta primers. Under the authors' procedure: Around 9.9 million shared chains were among the roughly 78 million unique TCR beta chains that a later analysis counted. TCRdb's copy holds only in-frame clones and misses some; the assay was immunoSEQ multiplex PCR. For V, J and clone size, that table is used; D and trimming come from the DNA. The sample yields 55,000 to 80,000 clones, roughly 75% seen once. Germline values: CDR1 SGHRS, CDR2 YFSETQ. There are 13 residues in the CDR3. J lost 10 bases, V lost 4 bases, and 11 bases had no gene match. Worth noting for this clone: Its antigen is unknown.

This receptor was taken from a woman aged 40 to 50 in good health and CMV-seropositive. The chain links TRBV5-1 to TRBJ2-7, with 7 nucleotides matching TRBD1. The specimen sequenced was PBMCs. CDR3 region: CASSQKDRDRQYF. The CDR3 DNA reads TGCGCCAGCAGCCAGAAAGACAGGGACCGTCAGTACTTC.